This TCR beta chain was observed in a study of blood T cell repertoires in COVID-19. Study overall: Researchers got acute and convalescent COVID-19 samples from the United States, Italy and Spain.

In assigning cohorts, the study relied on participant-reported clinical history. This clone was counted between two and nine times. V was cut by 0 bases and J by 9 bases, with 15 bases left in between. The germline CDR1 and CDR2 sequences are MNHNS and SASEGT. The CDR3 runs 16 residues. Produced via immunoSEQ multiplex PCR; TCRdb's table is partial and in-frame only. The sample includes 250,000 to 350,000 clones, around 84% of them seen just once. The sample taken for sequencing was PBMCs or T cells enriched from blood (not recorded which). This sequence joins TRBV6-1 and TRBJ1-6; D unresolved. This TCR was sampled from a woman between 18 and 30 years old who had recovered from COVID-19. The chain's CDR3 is CASSEASVTWVSPLHF. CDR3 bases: TGTGCCAGCAGTGAAGCGAGCGTGACTTGGGTTTCACCCCTCCACTTT.